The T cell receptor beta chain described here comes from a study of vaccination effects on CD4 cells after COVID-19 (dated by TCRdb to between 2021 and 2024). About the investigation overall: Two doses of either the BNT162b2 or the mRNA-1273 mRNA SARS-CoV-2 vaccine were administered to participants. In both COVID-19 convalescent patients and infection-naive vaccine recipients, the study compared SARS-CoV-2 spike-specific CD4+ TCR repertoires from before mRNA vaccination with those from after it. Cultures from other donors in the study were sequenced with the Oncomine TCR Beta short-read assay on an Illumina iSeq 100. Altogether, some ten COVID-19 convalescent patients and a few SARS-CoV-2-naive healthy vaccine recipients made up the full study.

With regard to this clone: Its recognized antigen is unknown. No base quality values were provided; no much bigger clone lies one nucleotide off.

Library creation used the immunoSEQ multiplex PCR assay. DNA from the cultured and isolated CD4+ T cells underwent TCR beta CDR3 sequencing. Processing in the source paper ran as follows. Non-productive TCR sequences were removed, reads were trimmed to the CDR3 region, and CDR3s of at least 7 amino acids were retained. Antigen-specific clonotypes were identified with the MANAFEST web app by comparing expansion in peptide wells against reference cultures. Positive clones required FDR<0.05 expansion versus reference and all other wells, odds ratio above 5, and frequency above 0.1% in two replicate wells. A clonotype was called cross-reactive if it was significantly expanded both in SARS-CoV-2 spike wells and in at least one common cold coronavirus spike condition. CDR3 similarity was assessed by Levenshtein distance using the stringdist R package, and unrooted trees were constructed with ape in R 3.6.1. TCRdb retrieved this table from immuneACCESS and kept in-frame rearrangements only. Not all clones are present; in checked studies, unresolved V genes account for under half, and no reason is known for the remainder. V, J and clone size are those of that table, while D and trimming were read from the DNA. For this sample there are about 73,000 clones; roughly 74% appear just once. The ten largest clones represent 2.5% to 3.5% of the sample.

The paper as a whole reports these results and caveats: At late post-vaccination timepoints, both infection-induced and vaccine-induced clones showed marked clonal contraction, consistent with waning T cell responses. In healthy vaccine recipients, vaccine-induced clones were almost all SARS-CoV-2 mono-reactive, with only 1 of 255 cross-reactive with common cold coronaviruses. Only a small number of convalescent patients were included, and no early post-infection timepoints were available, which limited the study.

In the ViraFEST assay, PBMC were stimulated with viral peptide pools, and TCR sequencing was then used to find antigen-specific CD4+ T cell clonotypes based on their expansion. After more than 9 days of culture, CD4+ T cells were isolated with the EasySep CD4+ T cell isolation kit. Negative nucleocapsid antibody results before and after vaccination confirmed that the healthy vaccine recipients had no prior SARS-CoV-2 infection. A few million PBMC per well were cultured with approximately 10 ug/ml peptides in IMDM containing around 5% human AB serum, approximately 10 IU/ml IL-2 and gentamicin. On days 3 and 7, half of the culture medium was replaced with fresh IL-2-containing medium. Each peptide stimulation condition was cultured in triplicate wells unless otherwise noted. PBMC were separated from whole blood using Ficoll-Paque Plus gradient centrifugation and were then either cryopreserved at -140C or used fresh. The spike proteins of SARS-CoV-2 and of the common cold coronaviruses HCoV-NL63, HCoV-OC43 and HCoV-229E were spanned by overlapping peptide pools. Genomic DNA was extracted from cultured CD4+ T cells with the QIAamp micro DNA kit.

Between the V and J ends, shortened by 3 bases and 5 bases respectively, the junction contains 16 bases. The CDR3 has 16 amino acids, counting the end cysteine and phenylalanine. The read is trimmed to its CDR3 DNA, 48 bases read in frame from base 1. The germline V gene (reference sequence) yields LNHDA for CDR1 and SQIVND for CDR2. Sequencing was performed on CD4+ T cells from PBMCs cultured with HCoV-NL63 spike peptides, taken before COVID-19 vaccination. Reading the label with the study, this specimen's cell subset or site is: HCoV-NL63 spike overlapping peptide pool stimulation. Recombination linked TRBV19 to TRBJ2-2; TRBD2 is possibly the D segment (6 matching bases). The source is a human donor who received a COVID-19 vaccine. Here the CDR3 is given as CASSMNPGLETGELFF. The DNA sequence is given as TGTGCCAGTAGTATGAATCCGGGACTCGAGACCGGGGAGCTGTTTTTT. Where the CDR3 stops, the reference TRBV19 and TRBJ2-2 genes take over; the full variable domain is DGGITQSPKYLFRKEGQNVTLSCEQNLNHDAMYWYRQDPGQGLRLIYYSQIVNDFQKGDIAEGYSVSREKKESFPLTVTSAQKNPTAFYLCASSMNPGLETGELFFGEGSRLTVL.